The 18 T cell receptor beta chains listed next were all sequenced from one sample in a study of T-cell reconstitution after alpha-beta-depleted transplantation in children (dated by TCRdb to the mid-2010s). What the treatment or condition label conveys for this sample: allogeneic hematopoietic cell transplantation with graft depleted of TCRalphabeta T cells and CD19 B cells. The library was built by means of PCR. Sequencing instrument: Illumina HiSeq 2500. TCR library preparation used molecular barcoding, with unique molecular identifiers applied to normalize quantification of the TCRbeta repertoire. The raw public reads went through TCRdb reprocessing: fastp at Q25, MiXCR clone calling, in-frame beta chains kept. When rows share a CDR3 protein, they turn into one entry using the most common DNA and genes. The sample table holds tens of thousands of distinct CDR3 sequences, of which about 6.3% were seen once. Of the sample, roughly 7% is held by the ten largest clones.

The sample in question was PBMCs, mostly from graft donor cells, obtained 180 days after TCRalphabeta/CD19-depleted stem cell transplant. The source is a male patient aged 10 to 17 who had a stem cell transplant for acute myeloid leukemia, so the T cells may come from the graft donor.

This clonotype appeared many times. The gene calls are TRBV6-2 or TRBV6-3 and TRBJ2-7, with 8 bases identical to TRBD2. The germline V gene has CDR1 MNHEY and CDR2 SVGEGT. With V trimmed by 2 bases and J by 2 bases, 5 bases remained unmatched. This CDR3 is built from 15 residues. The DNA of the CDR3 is TGTGCCAGCAGTTACCGACTAGCGCCCACCTACGAGCAGTACTTC. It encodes CASSYRLAPTYEQYF.

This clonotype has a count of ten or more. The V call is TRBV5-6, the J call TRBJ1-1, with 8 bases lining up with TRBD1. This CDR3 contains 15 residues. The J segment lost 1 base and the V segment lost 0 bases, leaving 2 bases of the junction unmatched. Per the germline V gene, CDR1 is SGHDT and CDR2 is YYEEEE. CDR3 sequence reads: CASSLVGTGNTEAFF. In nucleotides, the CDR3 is TGTGCCAGCAGCTTGGTGGGGACAGGGAACACTGAAGCTTTCTTT.

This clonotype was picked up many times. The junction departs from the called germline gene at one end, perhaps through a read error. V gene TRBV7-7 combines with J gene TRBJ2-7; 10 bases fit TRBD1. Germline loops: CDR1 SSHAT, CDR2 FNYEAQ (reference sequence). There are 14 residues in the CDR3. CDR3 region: CASSSGQGSHEQYF. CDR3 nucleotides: TGTGCTAGCAGCTCGGGACAGGGGTCCCACGAGCAGTACTTC.

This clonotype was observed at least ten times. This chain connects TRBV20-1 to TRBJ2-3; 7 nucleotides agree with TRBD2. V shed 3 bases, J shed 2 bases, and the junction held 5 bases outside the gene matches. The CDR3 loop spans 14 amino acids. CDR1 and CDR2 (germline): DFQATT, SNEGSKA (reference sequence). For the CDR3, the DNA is TGCAGTGCTAGTGACCTAGCGGACACAGATACGCAGTATTTT. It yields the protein CSASDLADTDTQYF.

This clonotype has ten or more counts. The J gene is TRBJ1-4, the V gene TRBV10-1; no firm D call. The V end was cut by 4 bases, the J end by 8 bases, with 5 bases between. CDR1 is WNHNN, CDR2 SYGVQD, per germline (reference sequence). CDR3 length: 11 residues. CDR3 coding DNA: TGCGCCAGCAGTGGAGGGGAAAAACTGTTTTTT. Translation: CASSGGEKLFF.

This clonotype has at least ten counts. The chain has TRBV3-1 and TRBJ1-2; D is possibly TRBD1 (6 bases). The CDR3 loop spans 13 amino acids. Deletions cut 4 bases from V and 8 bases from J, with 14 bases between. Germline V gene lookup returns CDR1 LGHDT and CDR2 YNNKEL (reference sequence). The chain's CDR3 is CASSLRQDRGYTF. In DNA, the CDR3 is TGTGCCAGCAGCCTTCGACAGGATCGGGGCTACACCTTC. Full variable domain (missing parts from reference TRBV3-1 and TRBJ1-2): DTAVSQTPKYLVTQMGNDKSIKCEQNLGHDTMYWYKQDSKKFLKIMFSYNNKELIINETVPNRFSPKSPDKAHLNLHINSLELGDSAVYFCASSLRQDRGYTFGSGTRLTVV.

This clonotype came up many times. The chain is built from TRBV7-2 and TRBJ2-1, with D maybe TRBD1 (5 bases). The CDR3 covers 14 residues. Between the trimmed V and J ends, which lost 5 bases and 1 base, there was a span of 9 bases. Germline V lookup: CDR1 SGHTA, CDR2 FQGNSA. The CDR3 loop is CASSPGFSYNEQFF. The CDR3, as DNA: TGTGCCAGCAGCCCAGGGTTTTCCTACAATGAGCAGTTCTTC.

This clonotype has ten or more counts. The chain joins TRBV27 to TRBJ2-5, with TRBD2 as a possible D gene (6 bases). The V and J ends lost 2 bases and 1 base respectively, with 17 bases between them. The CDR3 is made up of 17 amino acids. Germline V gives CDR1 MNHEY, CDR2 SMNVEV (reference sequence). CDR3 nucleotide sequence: TGTGCCAGCAGTTTAAGGAGGGCCGTGGCATTCCAAGAGACCCAGTACTTC. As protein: CASSLRRAVAFQETQYF.

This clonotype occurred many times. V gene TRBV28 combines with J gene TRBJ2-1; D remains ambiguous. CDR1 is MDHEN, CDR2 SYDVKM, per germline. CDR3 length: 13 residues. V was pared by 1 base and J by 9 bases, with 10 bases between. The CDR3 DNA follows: TGTGCCAGCAGTTTATCTCCCACCCCTGAGCAGTTCTTC. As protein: CASSLSPTPEQFF.

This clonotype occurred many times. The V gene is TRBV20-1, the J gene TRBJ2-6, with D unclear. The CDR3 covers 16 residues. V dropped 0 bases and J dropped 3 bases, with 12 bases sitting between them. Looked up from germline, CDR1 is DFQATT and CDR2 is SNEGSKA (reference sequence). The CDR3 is CSARDTQSHGANVLTF. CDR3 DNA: TGCAGTGCTAGAGACACACAGAGTCATGGGGCCAACGTCCTGACTTTC.

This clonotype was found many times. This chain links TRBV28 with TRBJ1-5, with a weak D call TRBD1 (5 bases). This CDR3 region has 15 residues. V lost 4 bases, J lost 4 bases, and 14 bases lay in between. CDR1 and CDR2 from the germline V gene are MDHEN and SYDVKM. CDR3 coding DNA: TGTGCCAGCAGTTGGGGAGGGGTGGGGAATCAGCCCCAGCATTTT. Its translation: CASSWGGVGNQPQHF.

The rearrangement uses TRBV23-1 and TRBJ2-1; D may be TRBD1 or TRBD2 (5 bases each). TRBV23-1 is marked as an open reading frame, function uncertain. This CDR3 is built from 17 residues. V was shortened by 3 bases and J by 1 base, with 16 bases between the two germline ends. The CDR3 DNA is TGCGCCAGCAGTCACCCGGGGCAGCTCATTTCCTACAATGAGCAGTTCTTC. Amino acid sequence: CASSHPGQLISYNEQFF.

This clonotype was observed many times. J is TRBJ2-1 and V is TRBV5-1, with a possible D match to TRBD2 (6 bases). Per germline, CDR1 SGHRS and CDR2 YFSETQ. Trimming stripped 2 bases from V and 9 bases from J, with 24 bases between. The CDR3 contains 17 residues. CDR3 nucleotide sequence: TGCGCCAGCAGCTTCACCGACCGTACCACTAGCTTTGGTGAGCAGTTCTTC. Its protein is CASSFTDRTTSFGEQFF.

In DNA, the CDR3 is TGTGCCAGCAGTTTATCGGGTATCTCTGGAAACACCATATATTTT. Encoded protein: CASSLSGISGNTIYF. The chain employs TRBV27 and TRBJ1-3; D is ambiguous. Germline CDR1 and CDR2: MNHEY and SMNVEV (reference sequence). V was clipped by 0 bases and J by 0 bases, with 6 bases between them. The CDR3 sequence is 15 residues long.

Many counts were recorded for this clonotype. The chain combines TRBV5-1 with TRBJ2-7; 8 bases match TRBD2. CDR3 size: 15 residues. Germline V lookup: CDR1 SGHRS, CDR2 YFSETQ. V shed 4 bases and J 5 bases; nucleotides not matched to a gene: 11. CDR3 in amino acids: CASSGGSGSNHEQYF. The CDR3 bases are TGCGCCAGCAGCGGGGGCAGCGGGAGTAACCACGAGCAGTACTTC. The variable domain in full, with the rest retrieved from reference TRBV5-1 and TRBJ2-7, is KAGVTQTPRYLIKTRGQQVTLSCSPISGHRSVSWYQQTPGQGLQFLFEYFSETQRNKGNFPGRFSGRQFSNSRSEMNVSTLELGDSALYLCASSGGSGSNHEQYFGPGTRLTVT.

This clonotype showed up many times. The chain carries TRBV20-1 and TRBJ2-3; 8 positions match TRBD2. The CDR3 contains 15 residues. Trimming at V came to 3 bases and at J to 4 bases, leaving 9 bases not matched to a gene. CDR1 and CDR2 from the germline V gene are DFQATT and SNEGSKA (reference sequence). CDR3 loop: CSASPLAGKSDTQYF. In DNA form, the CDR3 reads TGCAGTGCTAGTCCTTTAGCGGGAAAATCAGATACGCAGTATTTT.

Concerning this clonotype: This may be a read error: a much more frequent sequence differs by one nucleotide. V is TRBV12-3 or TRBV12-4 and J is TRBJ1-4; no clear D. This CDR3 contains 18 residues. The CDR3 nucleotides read TGTGCCTGCAGTTTAGTGGTCTCACCTGCTATTTTTTATGAAAAACTGTTTTTT. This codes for CACSLVVSPAIFYEKLFF.

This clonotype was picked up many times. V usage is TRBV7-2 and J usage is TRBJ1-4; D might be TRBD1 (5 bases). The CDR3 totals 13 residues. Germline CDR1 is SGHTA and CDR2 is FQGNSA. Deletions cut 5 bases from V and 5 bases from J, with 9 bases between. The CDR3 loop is CASSTGGNEKLFF. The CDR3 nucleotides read TGTGCCAGCAGCACGGGGGGAAATGAAAAACTGTTTTTT.